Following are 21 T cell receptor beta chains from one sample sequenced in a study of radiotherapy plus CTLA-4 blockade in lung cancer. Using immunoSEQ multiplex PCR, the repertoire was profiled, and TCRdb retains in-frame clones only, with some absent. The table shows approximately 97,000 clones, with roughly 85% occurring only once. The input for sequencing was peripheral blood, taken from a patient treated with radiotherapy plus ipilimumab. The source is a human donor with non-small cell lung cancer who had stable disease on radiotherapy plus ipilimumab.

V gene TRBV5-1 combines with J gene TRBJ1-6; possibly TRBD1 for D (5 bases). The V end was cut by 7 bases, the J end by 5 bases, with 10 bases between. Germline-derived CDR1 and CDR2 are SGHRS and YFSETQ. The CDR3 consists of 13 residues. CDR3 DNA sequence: TGCGCCAGCGGCTGGGGGGATAATTCACCCCTCCACTTT. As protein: CASGWGDNSPLHF. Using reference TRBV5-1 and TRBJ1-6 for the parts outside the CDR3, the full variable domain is KAGVTQTPRYLIKTRGQQVTLSCSPISGHRSVSWYQQTPGQGLQFLFEYFSETQRNKGNFPGRFSGRQFSNSRSEMNVSTLELGDSALYLCASGWGDNSPLHFGNGTRLTVT.

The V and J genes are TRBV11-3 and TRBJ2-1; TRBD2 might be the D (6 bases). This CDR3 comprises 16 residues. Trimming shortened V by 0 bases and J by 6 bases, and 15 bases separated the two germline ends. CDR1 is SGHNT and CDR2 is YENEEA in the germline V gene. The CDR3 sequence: CASSLDVAGGGNEQFF. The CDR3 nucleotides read TGTGCCAGCAGCTTAGATGTAGCCGGGGGAGGCAATGAGCAGTTCTTC.

The CDR3 region has the DNA TGTGCCAGCAGTGAAGTGGCAGGTTACTTGAACACTGAAGCTTTCTTT. Its translation: CASSEVAGYLNTEAFF. This chain uses TRBV2 with TRBJ1-1; D gene uncertain. This CDR3 contains 16 residues. The germline V gene encodes CDR1 SNHLY and CDR2 FYNNEI. V lost 1 base and J 0 bases, leaving 12 bases between the germline ends.

CDR3: CASSIGVYGQPQHF. The DNA of the CDR3 is TGTGCCAGCAGTATAGGGGTTTATGGACAGCCCCAGCATTTT. The chain employs TRBV6-1 and TRBJ1-5, with D maybe TRBD1 (5 bases). The CDR3 has 14 residues. CDR1 is MNHNS and CDR2 is SASEGT in the germline V gene. Deletions cut 5 bases from V and 7 bases from J, with 15 bases between.

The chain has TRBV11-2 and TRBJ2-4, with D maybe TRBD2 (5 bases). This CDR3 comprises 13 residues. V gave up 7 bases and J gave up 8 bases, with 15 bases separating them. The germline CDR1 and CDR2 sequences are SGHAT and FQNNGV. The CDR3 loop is CASNRGLKDIQYF. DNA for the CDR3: TGTGCCAGCAATCGAGGGTTAAAGGACATTCAGTACTTC.

The CDR3: CASSEPGLPQYF. In DNA form, the CDR3 reads TGTGCCAGCAGTGAACCGGGACTCCCTCAGTATTTT. The J gene is TRBJ2-3, the V gene TRBV25-1, with D tentatively TRBD2 (6 bases). Trimming cost V 2 bases and J 12 bases, with 12 bases left between them. The CDR3 has 12 amino acids. Germline V CDR1 and CDR2: MGHDK, SYGVNS.

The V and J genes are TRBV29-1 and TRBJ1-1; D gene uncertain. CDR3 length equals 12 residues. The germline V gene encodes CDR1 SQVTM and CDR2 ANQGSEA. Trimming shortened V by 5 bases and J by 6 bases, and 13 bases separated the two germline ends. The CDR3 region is CSVLWVTAEAFF. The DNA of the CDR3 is TGCAGCGTTTTGTGGGTGACGGCTGAAGCTTTCTTT.

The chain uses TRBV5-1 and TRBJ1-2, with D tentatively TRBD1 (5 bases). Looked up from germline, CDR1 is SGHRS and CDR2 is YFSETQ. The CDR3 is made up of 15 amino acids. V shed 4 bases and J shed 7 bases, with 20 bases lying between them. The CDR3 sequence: CASSHFTTGGGGYTF. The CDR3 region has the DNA TGCGCCAGCAGCCACTTTACGACCGGGGGGGGTGGCTACACCTTC.

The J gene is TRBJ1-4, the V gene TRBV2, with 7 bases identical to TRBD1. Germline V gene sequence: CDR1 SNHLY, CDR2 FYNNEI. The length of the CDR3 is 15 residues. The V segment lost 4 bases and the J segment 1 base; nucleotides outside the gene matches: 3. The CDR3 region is CASSARQGTNEKLFF. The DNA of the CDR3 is TGTGCCAGCAGTGCGAGACAGGGAACTAATGAAAAACTGTTTTTT. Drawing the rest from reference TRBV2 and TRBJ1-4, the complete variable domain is EPEVTQTPSHQVTQMGQEVILRCVPISNHLYFYWYRQILGQKVEFLVSFYNNEISEKSEIFDDQFSVERPDGSNFTLKIRSTKLEDSAMYFCASSARQGTNEKLFFGSGTQLSVL.

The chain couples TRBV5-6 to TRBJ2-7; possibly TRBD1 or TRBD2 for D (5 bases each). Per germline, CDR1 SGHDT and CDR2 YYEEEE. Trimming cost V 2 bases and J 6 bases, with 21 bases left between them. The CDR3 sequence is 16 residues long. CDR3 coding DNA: TGTGCCAGCAGCTTTGCCCTGATTGGGGACGTAGGCGAGCAGTACTTC. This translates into CASSFALIGDVGEQYF.

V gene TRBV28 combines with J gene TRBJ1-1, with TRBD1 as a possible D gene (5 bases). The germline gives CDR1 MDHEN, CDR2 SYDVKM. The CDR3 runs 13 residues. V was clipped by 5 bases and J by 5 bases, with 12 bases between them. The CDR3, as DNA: TGTGCCAGCAGTGCACAGGCGGGAACTGAAGCTTTCTTT. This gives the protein CASSAQAGTEAFF. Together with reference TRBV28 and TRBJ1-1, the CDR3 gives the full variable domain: DVKVTQSSRYLVKRTGEKVFLECVQDMDHENMFWYRQDPGLGLRLIYFSYDVKMKEKGDIPEGYSVSREKKERFSLILESASTNQTSMYLCASSAQAGTEAFFGQGTRLTVV.

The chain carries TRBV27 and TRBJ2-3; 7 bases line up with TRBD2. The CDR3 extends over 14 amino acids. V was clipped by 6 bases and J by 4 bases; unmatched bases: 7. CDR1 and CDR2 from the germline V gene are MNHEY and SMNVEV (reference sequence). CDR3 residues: CASSVGLPADTQYF. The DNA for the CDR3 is TGTGCCAGCAGCGTGGGACTACCCGCAGATACGCAGTATTTT.

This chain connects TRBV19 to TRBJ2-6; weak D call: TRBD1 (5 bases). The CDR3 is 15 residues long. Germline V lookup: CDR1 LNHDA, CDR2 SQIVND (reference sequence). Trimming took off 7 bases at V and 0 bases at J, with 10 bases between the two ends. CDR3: CASTDSFSGANVLTF. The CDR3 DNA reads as TGTGCCAGTACCGACAGTTTCTCTGGGGCCAACGTCCTGACTTTC.

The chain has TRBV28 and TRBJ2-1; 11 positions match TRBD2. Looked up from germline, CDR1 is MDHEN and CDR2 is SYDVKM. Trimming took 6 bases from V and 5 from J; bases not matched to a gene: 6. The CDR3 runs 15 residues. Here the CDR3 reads CASSYPSGGNNEQFF. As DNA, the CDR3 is TGTGCCAGCAGCTACCCTAGCGGGGGGAACAATGAGCAGTTCTTC.

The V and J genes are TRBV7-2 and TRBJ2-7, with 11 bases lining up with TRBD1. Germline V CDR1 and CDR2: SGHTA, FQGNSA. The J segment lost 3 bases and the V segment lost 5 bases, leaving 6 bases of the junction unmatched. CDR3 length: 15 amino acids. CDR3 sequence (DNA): TGTGCCAGCAGCGATTCCGGGACAGGGGGCTACGAGCAGTACTTC. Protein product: CASSDSGTGGYEQYF.

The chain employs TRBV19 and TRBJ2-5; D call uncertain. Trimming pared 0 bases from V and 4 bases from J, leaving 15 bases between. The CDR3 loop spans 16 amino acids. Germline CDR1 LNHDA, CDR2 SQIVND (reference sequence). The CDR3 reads CASSIDLFPERETQYF. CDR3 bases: TGTGCCAGTAGTATAGATCTCTTCCCGGAGCGAGAGACCCAGTACTTC.

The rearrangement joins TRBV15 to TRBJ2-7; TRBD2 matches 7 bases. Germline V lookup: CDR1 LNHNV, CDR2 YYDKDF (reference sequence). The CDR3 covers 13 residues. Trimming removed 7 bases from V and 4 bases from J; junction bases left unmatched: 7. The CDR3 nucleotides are TGTGCCACCAAGCGGGACCTTCTTTACGAGCAGTACTTC. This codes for CATKRDLLYEQYF. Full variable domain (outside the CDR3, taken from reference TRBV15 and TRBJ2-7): DAMVIQNPRYQVTQFGKPVTLSCSQTLNHNVMYWYQQKSSQAPKLLFHYYDKDFNNEADTPDNFQSRRPNTSFCFLDIRSPGLGDTAMYLCATKRDLLYEQYFGPGTRLTVT.

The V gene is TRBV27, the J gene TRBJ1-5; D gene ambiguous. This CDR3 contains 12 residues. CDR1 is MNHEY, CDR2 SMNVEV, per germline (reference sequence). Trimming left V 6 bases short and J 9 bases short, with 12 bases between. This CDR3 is CASSQARGPQHF. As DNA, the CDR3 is TGTGCCAGCAGCCAGGCCCGGGGGCCCCAGCATTTT.

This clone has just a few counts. The CDR3 nucleotides read TGTGCCAGCAGCCCCCAGGTAACTGTCTCTGGGGCCAACGTCCTGACTTTC. As protein: CASSPQVTVSGANVLTF. The V gene is TRBV7-3, the J gene TRBJ2-6; D is undetermined. The CDR3 contains 17 residues. CDR1 is SGHTA, CDR2 FQGTGA, per germline. The germline V and J ends were trimmed by 5 bases and 0 bases, with 14 bases remaining between them. Full variable domain (rest looked up from reference TRBV7-3 and TRBJ2-6): GAGVSQTPSNKVTEKGKYVELRCDPISGHTALYWYRQSLGQGPEFLIYFQGTGAADDSGLPNDRFFAVRPEGSVSTLKIQRTERGDSAVYLCASSPQVTVSGANVLTFGAGSRLTVL.

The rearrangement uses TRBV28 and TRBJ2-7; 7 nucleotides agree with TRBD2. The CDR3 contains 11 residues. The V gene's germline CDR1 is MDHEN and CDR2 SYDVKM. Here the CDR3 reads CSSGLLYEQYF. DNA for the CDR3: TGTAGTAGCGGGCTACTCTACGAGCAGTACTTC.

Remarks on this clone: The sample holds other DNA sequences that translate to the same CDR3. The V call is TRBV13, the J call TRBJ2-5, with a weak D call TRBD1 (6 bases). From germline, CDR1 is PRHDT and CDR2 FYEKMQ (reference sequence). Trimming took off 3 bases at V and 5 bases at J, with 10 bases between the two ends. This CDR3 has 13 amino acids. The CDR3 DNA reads TGTGCCAGCAGCTTTTATAGGGGGGAGACCCAGTACTTC. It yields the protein CASSFYRGETQYF. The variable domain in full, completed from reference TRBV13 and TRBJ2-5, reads AAGVIQSPRHLIKEKRETATLKCYPIPRHDTVYWYQQGPGQDPQFLISFYEKMQSDKGSIPDRFSAQQFSDYHSELNMSSLELGDSALYFCASSFYRGETQYFGPGTRLLVL.